Following are 8 T cell receptor beta chains from one sample sequenced in a study of shared clonotypes between healthy human individuals. TCRdb keeps only in-frame clones here, not all; method: immunoSEQ multiplex PCR. This sample has millions of clones, with over 85% found just once. Sequenced sample: naive CD4+ T cells sorted from blood. Subset noted: CD45RA+ positively selected. The receptors come from a man younger than 35 in good health.

The genes are TRBV6-1 and TRBJ2-2; 9 bases agree with TRBD1. This CDR3 contains 17 residues. Germline V gene sequence: CDR1 MNHNS, CDR2 SASEGT. The V segment lost 2 bases and the J segment 0 bases; nucleotides outside the gene matches: 4. The CDR3 DNA is TGTGCCAGCAGTGAACTACAGGGGGCATCGAACACCGGGGAGCTGTTTTTT. Its protein product is CASSELQGASNTGELFF.

V gene TRBV11-3 combines with J gene TRBJ2-1; 10 bases match TRBD1. V was clipped by 5 bases and J by 6 bases; unmatched bases: 4. The CDR3 runs to 14 residues. Germline V gene data show CDR1 as SGHNT and CDR2 as YENEEA. The CDR3 DNA follows: TGTGCCAGCAGCCGACAGGGGGCGGGCAATGAGCAGTTCTTC. This gives the protein CASSRQGAGNEQFF.

A word on this clone: This sample includes further DNA sequences coding for the same CDR3. The chain uses TRBV6-5 and TRBJ1-4; 12 bases line up with TRBD1. V trimming: 0 bases; J trimming: 10 bases; junction bases outside the gene matches: 6. The CDR3 is 16 amino acids. From germline, CDR1 is MNHEY and CDR2 SVGAGI. The CDR3 spells CASSYSSGTGGRKLFF. As DNA, the CDR3 is TGTGCCAGCAGTTACTCCTCTGGGACAGGGGGCCGAAAACTGTTTTTT.

This chain uses TRBV28 with TRBJ1-1; D is undetermined. This CDR3 region has 12 residues. Per germline, CDR1 MDHEN and CDR2 SYDVKM. Trimming stripped 1 base from V and 8 bases from J, with 8 bases between. In DNA form, the CDR3 reads TGTGCCAGCAGTTTATTGAAAGGGGAAGCTTTCTTT. Its protein product is CASSLLKGEAFF.

J is TRBJ1-1 and V is TRBV5-1; 12 bases fit TRBD1. After removal of 3 bases from V and 5 bases from J, the junction contained 17 bases not matched to a gene. This CDR3 has 19 amino acids. Germline CDR1 reads SGHRS; CDR2 reads YFSETQ. CDR3 nucleotides: TGCGCCAGCAGCTCCTACACTACCGGGACAGGGGGCTTTGGGACTGAAGCTTTCTTT. Translating it yields CASSSYTTGTGGFGTEAFF.

This sequence joins TRBV5-1 and TRBJ2-6, with a tentative D call TRBD1 (6 bases). CDR1 and CDR2 (germline): SGHRS, YFSETQ. V lost 3 bases to trimming and J lost 0 bases, with 10 bases between them. The CDR3 is made up of 16 amino acids. The CDR3 DNA sequence: TGCGCCAGCAGCTGGAGGACAGACTCTGGGGCCAACGTCCTGACTTTC. Translated, it gives CASSWRTDSGANVLTF.

The CDR3 nucleotides are TGTGCCAGCAGTCGGACTGGGACGTGGAACACTGAAGCTTTCTTT. It encodes CASSRTGTWNTEAFF. This rearrangement joins TRBV25-1 to TRBJ1-1; D may be TRBD1 (5 bases). Trimming cost V 5 bases and J 1 base, with 14 bases left between them. CDR1 is MGHDK, CDR2 SYGVNS, per germline. The CDR3 is made up of 15 amino acids.

This chain uses TRBV30 with TRBJ1-3; D uncertain. V shed 4 bases and J shed 4 bases, with 5 bases lying between them. This CDR3 region has 11 residues. The germline CDR1 and CDR2 sequences are GTSNPN and SVGIG (reference sequence). This CDR3 is CAWMSGNTIYF. The CDR3 region has the DNA TGTGCCTGGATGTCCGGAAACACCATATATTTT.